The 17 T cell receptor beta chains reported below all come from one sample, sequenced in a study of breast tumors, draining lymph nodes, adjacent tissues. Axillary draining lymph nodes of breast cancer patients supplied the node samples. Using its own MiXCR run on the multiplex PCR reads, TCRdb lists one record per CDR3 protein. The sample carries 120,000 or so distinct CDR3 sequences, around 20% recorded once. The sequenced sample was axillary lymph node tissue. These TCRs come from a female donor with breast cancer. Some clones in this sample may be carry-over from other donors' samples.

Turning to this clonotype: This may arise from a read error, as a much more abundant clone is one base away. J is TRBJ2-2 and V is TRBV19, with TRBD2 as a possible D gene (5 bases). The germline V gene has CDR1 LNHDA and CDR2 SQIVND (reference sequence). CDR3 size: 14 residues. CDR3 DNA: TGTGCCAGTAGGTATGGTGGAAGCACCGGGGAGCTGCTTTTT. Translating it yields CASRYGGSTGELLF.

There are many counts of this clonotype. The genes are TRBV5-1 and TRBJ1-3; TRBD1 matches 7 bases. This CDR3 comprises 16 residues. The germline V gene encodes CDR1 SGHRS and CDR2 YFSETQ. V trimming: 2 bases; J trimming: 4 bases; junction bases outside the gene matches: 9. The CDR3 bases are TGCGCCAGCAGCTTACGGGGACAGTCGGGAGGAAACACCATATATTTT. Translated: CASSLRGQSGGNTIYF.

In nucleotides, the CDR3 is TGTGCCAGCAGCCAAACGACAGGGTACAATGAGCAGTTCTTC. Its translation is CASSQTTGYNEQFF. The V gene is TRBV3-1, the J gene TRBJ2-1; 7 nucleotides agree with TRBD1. V trimming: 2 bases; J trimming: 4 bases; junction bases outside the gene matches: 2. Germline CDR1 LGHDT, CDR2 YNNKEL (reference sequence). CDR3 size: 14 residues.

This clonotype occurred many times. J is TRBJ1-5 and V is TRBV20-1; 7 bases fit TRBD1. This CDR3 has 11 residues. V lost 7 bases to trimming and J lost 11 bases; unmatched junction nucleotides: 8. The germline CDR1 and CDR2 sequences are DFQATT and SNEGSKA (reference sequence). CDR3 sequence (DNA): TGCAGTGTGAGACAGGGTCCCACCCAGCATTTT. Its protein product is CSVRQGPTQHF.

This clonotype was found many times. The chain is built from TRBV6-6 and TRBJ1-4, with D hard to call. Deletions cut 5 bases from V and 8 bases from J, with 6 bases between. The V gene's germline CDR1 is MNHNY and CDR2 SVGAGI (reference sequence). The CDR3 extends over 11 amino acids. The CDR3 DNA sequence: TGTGCCAGCAGTGGAGGGGAAAAACTGTTTTTT. Amino acid sequence: CASSGGEKLFF.

This clonotype appeared a few times. The chain employs TRBV28 and TRBJ1-3; D is possibly TRBD1 (5 bases). The CDR3 is 16 amino acids. V was clipped by 7 bases and J by 2 bases, with 18 bases between them. Germline CDR1 and CDR2: MDHEN and SYDVKM. The CDR3 loop reads CASTTFGAGPGNTIYF. CDR3 DNA: TGTGCCAGCACTACGTTTGGGGCGGGTCCTGGAAACACCATATATTTT.

This clonotype has just one count. This clone may be a read error of a much larger clone one base away. The chain uses TRBV5-1 and TRBJ2-3; TRBD2 matches at 9 bases. The CDR3 loop spans 16 amino acids. The germline gives CDR1 SGHRS, CDR2 YFSETQ. The CDR3 DNA follows: TGCGCCCGCAGCTTGATCAGCGGGGGGAGCACAGATACGCAGTATTTT. This sequence encodes CARSLISGGSTDTQYF.

Concerning this clonotype: A much more abundant neighbour one base away suggests this may be a read error. The V and J genes are TRBV5-6 and TRBJ1-4; D is possibly TRBD1 (5 bases). The CDR3 is made up of 15 amino acids. The V and J ends lost 1 base and 10 bases respectively, with 17 bases between them. Per the germline V gene, CDR1 is SGHDT and CDR2 is YYEEEE. CDR3 sequence (DNA): TGTGCCAGCAGCTTGACCGGGACGTTCCATGGAAAACTGTTTTTT. The encoded protein is CASSLTGTFHGKLFF.

This clonotype has a single count. The CDR3 coding sequence is TGTGCCAGCAGCCAGGGGCAGGGGGATTCACCCCTCCACTTT. Protein: CASSQGQGDSPLHF. The chain joins TRBV3-1 to TRBJ1-6, with TRBD1 matching 7 bases. Losses at the gene ends were 3 bases for V and 8 bases for J; bases not matched to a gene: 4. In germline, CDR1 is LGHDT, CDR2 YNNKEL (reference sequence). This CDR3 comprises 14 residues.

This clonotype came up many times. J is TRBJ2-5 and V is TRBV6-1, with D possibly matching TRBD2 (6 bases). Per the germline V gene, CDR1 is MNHNS and CDR2 is SASEGT. The CDR3 is 15 residues long. Trimming removed 2 bases at V and 3 bases at J, with 13 bases between. The CDR3 protein is CASSEYWSGEETQYF. In DNA form, the CDR3 reads TGTGCCAGCAGTGAATATTGGTCGGGGGAAGAGACCCAGTACTTC.

Only a few counts were recorded for this clonotype. The CDR3 DNA reads as TGTGCCAGCAGCTTTGTTTGGACTAGCGGGGGAATGCGGGATACGCAGTATTTT. It specifies CASSFVWTSGGMRDTQYF. The chain recombines TRBV11-2 with TRBJ2-3; 13 positions agree with TRBD2. Germline V gives CDR1 SGHAT, CDR2 FQNNGV. V was pared by 3 bases and J by 6 bases, with 12 bases of the junction left unmatched. The CDR3 has 18 amino acids.

Note on this clonotype: A much larger clone lies a single base off, so this may be a read error. It is likely a read error, because the conserved phenylalanine at the end of the CDR3 is missing. No DNA is shown, since the ends of the CDR3 on it are uncertain; the CDR3 is the one TCRdb lists. The rearrangement uses TRBV30 and TRBJ1-2; the table's D call of TRBD1 was not tested on the DNA. CDR1 is GTSNPN and CDR2 is SVGIG in the germline V gene (reference sequence). Ends included, the CDR3 has 16 residues. The CDR3 reads CAWSVGPPGQGFGYPL.

The chain couples TRBV3-1 to TRBJ1-4; a weak D match, TRBD1 (6 bases). The CDR3 loop spans 15 amino acids. The germline V and J ends were trimmed by 1 base and 6 bases, with 12 bases remaining between them. The germline V gene encodes CDR1 LGHDT and CDR2 YNNKEL (reference sequence). CDR3: CASSQGGQGDEKLFF. CDR3 bases: TGTGCCAGCAGCCAAGGGGGGCAGGGCGATGAAAAACTGTTTTTT.

The table lists this clonotype with a few counts. A much bigger clone sits one base away, suggesting this may be a read error. V gene TRBV5-1 combines with J gene TRBJ2-5; the D gene is possibly TRBD1 (5 bases). CDR1 is SGHRS, CDR2 YFSETQ, per germline. This CDR3 is built from 16 residues. In nucleotides, the CDR3 is TGCGCCAACAGCCCCTCAGGGAACGGGCCCCAAGAGACCCAGTACTTC. Translation gives CANSPSGNGPQETQYF.

This clonotype was counted a few times. The chain recombines TRBV9 with TRBJ2-6; tentative D call: TRBD2 (5 bases). V was clipped by 4 bases and J by 0 bases, with 17 bases between them. In germline, CDR1 is SGDLS, CDR2 YYNGEE. The CDR3 totals 18 residues. The CDR3 bases are TGTGCCAGCAGCCCCGATGGAGGCCCGCCCTCTGGGGCCAACGTCCTGACTTTC. Its protein is CASSPDGGPPSGANVLTF.

There are many counts of this clonotype. The chain is built from TRBV20-1 and TRBJ2-5; 7 bases line up with TRBD1. The CDR3 spans 16 residues. Germline values: CDR1 DFQATT, CDR2 SNEGSKA (reference sequence). The junction had 12 bases not matched to a gene; V was cut back by 5 bases and J by 0 bases. DNA for the CDR3: TGCAGTGCTCCCGGTCCGGGACAGCCGTACCAAGAGACCCAGTACTTC. As protein: CSAPGPGQPYQETQYF.

This rearrangement joins TRBV4-2 to TRBJ2-4; D possibly matches TRBD1 or TRBD2 (5 bases each). This CDR3 contains 17 residues. Trimming stripped 0 bases from V and 0 bases from J, with 12 bases between. Germline V gives CDR1 LGHNA, CDR2 YNFKEQ. The CDR3 region is CASSQEGPGLAKNIQYF. In DNA, the CDR3 is TGTGCCAGCAGCCAAGAGGGACCGGGCCTAGCCAAAAACATTCAGTACTTC.